These T cell receptor beta chains were read from a single sample in a study of T cells in Graves' hyperthyroidism and ophthalmopathy. MiXCR, applied by TCRdb to the multiplex PCR reads, yields one record per CDR3 protein. The sample comprises about half a million distinct CDR3 sequences, less than 25% of which are singletons, and approximately 54% rests with the top ten. Sequencing input: blood. Every receptor here comes from a woman in her seventies with Graves' ophthalmopathy. The CDR3 runs from the conserved cysteine through the conserved F or W. A D gene is named only where the DNA matches it firmly. Only some rows state a clone size, as once, few, many or a class for expanded clones.

V gene	D gene	clone size	J gene	CDR3 protein	CDR3 DNA
TRBV29-1	TRBD2	.	TRBJ2-2	CSVETWGLAGTGELFF	TGCAGCGTTGAAACGTGGGGACTAGCGGGTACCGGGGAGCTGTTTTTT
TRBV3-1	TRBD1	.	TRBJ2-7	CASSQGGGQGREEYF	TGTGCCAGCAGCCAAGGCGGGGGACAGGGGCGGGAGGAGTACTTC
TRBV10-3	.	many	TRBJ1-5	CAITLRTGDNQPQHF	TGTGCCATCACCTTAAGGACGGGGGACAATCAGCCCCAGCATTTT
TRBV11-2	.	few	TRBJ2-1	CASSAGTVNEQFF	TGTGCCAGCAGCGCCGGGACTGTCAATGAGCAGTTCTTC
TRBV7-9	.	few	TRBJ1-1	CASSQTPRGTEAFF	TGTGCCAGCAGCCAAACACCAAGGGGCACTGAAGCTTTCTTT
TRBV12-3/TRBV12-4	.	many	TRBJ1-5	CASSPQGNSNQPQHF	TGTGCCAGCAGCCCGCAGGGAAATAGCAATCAGCCCCAGCATTTT
TRBV6-2/TRBV6-3	.	many	TRBJ2-3	CASRAGGTDTQYF	TGTGCCAGCAGGGCAGGGGGCACAGATACGCAGTATTTT
TRBV4-3	.	.	TRBJ1-2	CASSQEPTTTHYGYTF	TGCGCCAGCAGCCAGGAACCAACCACTACACACTATGGCTACACCTTC
TRBV6-5	TRBD2	once	TRBJ2-3	CASSYGAGVIVDTQYF	TGTGCCAGCAGTTACGGTGCGGGAGTTATCGTAGATACGCAGTATTTT
TRBV5-5	.	few	TRBJ2-1	CASSLRLLGEQFF	TGTGCCAGCAGCTTGAGGCTCTTGGGTGAGCAGTTCTTC
TRBV30	.	.	TRBJ2-6	CAWIGGRLGGANVLTF	TGTGCCTGGATTGGGGGCCGTTTGGGGGGGGCCAACGTCCTGACTTTC
TRBV10-2	.	.	TRBJ2-7	CASSDGGEQYF	TGCGCCAGCAGTGACGGGGGCGAGCAGTACTTC
TRBV5-1	TRBD1	few	TRBJ1-1	CASGPGQLNTEAFF	TGCGCCAGCGGTCCGGGACAGCTGAACACTGAAGCTTTCTTT
TRBV29-1	.	.	TRBJ1-4	CSVEGGTNEKLFF	TGCAGCGTTGAAGGGGGGACTAATGAAAAACTGTTTTTT
TRBV4-1	.	.	TRBJ1-4	CASSQAPGTSNEKLFF	TGCGCCAGCAGCCAAGCACCAGGAACTTCTAATGAAAAACTGTTTTTT
TRBV19	.	.	TRBJ1-5	CASSKGVYSNQPQHF	TGTGCCAGTAGTAAAGGGGTATATAGCAATCAGCCCCAGCATTTT
TRBV28	.	many	TRBJ1-5	CASSSPSVYNQPQHF	TGTGCCAGCAGTTCCCCGTCGGTCTACAATCAGCCCCAGCATTTT
TRBV19	TRBD2	.	TRBJ2-4	CASRKRGKNIQYF	TGTGCCAGTAGGAAGCGGGGGAAAAACATTCAGTACTTC
TRBV7-8	.	few	TRBJ2-7	CASSLGAGFSYEQYF	TGTGCCAGCAGCTTAGGTGCGGGTTTCTCCTACGAGCAGTACTTC
TRBV27	.	many	TRBJ2-3	CASSLTGGRTQYF	TGTGCCAGCAGTTTGACAGGAGGGCGTACGCAGTATTTT
TRBV28	.	.	TRBJ2-3	CASRPGVENTQYF	TGTGCCAGCAGGCCAGGGGTGGAAAATACGCAGTATTTT
TRBV2	TRBD2	many	TRBJ2-7	CASQLGTSGSRQYF	TGTGCCAGCCAGTTGGGGACTAGCGGGAGTCGGCAGTACTTC
TRBV30	.	.	TRBJ2-5	CAWSTSRAQETQYF	TGTGCCTGGAGTACGTCGAGAGCTCAAGAGACCCAGTACTTC
TRBV13	TRBD1	.	TRBJ2-7	CASSLRDRQKVRYEQYF	TGTGCCAGCAGCTTACGGGACAGGCAGAAGGTGCGGTACGAGCAGTACTTC
TRBV4-2	.	.	TRBJ1-6	CASSPETPMPLHF	TGTGCCAGCAGCCCCGAGACTCCCATGCCCCTCCACTTT
TRBV11-2	.	few	TRBJ2-7	CASSRTPDRTYEQYF	TGTGCCAGCAGCCGCACCCCAGACAGGACCTACGAGCAGTACTTC
TRBV27	.	few	TRBJ2-7	CASSLGRFLHEQYF	TGTGCCAGCAGCCTGGGACGCTTTCTTCACGAGCAGTACTTC
TRBV5-1	.	few	TRBJ1-4	CASSLSTGGATNEKLFF	TGCGCCAGCAGCCTATCGACAGGCGGTGCAACTAATGAAAAACTGTTTTTT